This paragraph covers one T cell receptor beta chain sequence. Germline V gene data show CDR1 as SGHTA and CDR2 as FQGTGA. The CDR3 is made up of 13 amino acids. Trimming removed 5 bases at V and 4 bases at J, with 10 bases between. This specimen belongs to a study of blood T cell repertoires in COVID-19. Study as a whole: Collection of acute and convalescent COVID-19 samples took place in the United States, Italy and Spain. In each case, the material was cDNA or gDNA derived from T cells, B-cell-depleted T cells, or PBMCs.

Authors' methods: How many nucleated cells were present was estimated from reference gene primer amplification. Only in-frame clones appear in the TCRdb table, and some are missing; sequencing was by immunoSEQ multiplex PCR. V, J and clone size are those of that table, while D and trimming were read from the DNA. This sample carries 150,000 to 200,000 clones, approximately 83% of them seen once, and the ten largest clones take over 9.5%. This clonotype was sampled from a human donor with active or convalescent COVID-19. The donor label of this sample is uncertain. The chain links TRBV7-3 to TRBJ2-3; a possible D gene is TRBD2 (5 bases). The sequenced material came from peripheral blood. The CDR3 DNA follows: TGTGCCAGCAGCCGTTACGGGGCAGATACGCAGTATTTT. It is translated as CASSRYGADTQYF.